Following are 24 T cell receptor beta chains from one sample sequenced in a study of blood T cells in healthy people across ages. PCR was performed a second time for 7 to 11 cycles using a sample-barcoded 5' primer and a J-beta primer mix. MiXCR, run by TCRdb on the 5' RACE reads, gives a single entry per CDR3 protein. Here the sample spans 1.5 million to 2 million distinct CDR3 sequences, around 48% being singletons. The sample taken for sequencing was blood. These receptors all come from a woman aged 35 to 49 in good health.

The CDR3 DNA is TGTGCCAGCAGTCACCATTCAATCCCGCGGGACGGTACCTACGAGCAGTACTTC. This gives the protein CASSHHSIPRDGTYEQYF. The V gene is TRBV6-2 or TRBV6-3, the J gene TRBJ2-7, with D maybe TRBD2 (6 bases). CDR1 and CDR2 from the germline V gene are MNHEY and SVGEGT. This CDR3 is built from 18 residues. V was shortened by 5 bases and J by 2 bases, with 25 bases between the two germline ends.

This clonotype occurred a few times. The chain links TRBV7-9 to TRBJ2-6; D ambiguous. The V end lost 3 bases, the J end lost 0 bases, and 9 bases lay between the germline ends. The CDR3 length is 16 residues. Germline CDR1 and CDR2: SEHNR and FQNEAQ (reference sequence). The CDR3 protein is CASSFLGYSGANVLTF. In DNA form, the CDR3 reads TGTGCCAGCAGCTTTTTGGGGTACTCTGGGGCCAACGTCCTGACTTTC.

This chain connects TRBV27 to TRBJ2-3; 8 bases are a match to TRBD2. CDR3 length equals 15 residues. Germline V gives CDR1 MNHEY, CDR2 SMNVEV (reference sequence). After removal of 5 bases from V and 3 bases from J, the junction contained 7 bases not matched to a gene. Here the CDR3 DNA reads TGTGCCAGCAGTCCTCCGGGGGGGTTTACAGATACGCAGTATTTT. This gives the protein CASSPPGGFTDTQYF.

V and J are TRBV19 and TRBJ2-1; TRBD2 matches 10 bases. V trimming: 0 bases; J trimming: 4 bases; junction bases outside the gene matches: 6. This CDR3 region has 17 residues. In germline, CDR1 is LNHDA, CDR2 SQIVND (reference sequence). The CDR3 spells CASSIDLLAGDYNEQFF. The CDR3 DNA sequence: TGTGCCAGTAGTATAGATCTCCTAGCGGGGGATTACAATGAGCAGTTCTTC.

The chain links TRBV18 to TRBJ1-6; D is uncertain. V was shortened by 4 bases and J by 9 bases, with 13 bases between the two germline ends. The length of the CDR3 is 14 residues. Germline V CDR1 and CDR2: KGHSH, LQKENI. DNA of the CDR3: TGTGCCAGCTCACGGACGAAGAGTGGTTCACCCCTCCACTTT. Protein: CASSRTKSGSPLHF.

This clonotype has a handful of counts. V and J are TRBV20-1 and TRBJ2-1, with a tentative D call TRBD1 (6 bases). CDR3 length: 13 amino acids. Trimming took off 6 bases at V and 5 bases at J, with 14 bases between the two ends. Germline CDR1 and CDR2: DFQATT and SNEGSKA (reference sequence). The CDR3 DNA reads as TGCAGTGCCCACCCTCACAGGGACAATGAGCAGTTCTTC. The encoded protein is CSAHPHRDNEQFF.

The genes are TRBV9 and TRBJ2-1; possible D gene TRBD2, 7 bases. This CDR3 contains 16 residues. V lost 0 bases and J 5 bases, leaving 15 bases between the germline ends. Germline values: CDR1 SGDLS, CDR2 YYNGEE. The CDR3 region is CASSVAWGGPHNEQFF. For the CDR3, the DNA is TGTGCCAGCAGCGTAGCTTGGGGGGGGCCCCACAATGAGCAGTTCTTC.

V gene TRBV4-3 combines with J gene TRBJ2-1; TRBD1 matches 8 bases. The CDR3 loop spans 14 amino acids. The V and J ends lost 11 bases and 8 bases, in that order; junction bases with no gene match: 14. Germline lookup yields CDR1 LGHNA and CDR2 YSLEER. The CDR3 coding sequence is TGCGCCGCAGCCCAGACAGGGGCGGTCGATGAGCAGTTCTTC. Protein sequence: CAAAQTGAVDEQFF.

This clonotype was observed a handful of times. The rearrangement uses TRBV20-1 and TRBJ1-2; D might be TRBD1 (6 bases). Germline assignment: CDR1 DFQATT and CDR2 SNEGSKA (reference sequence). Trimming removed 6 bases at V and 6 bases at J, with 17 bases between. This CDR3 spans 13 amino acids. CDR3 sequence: CSANGGGADGYTF. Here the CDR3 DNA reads TGCAGTGCAAACGGGGGGGGCGCAGATGGCTACACCTTC.

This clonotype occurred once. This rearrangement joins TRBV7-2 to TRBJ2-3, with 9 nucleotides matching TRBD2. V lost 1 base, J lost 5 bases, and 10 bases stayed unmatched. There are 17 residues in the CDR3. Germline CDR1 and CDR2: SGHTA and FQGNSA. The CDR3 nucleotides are TGTGCCAGCAGCTTAGATTCTCGCGGGGGGGGTTTAGATACGCAGTATTTT. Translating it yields CASSLDSRGGGLDTQYF. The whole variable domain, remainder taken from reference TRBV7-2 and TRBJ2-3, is GAGVSQSPSNKVTEKGKDVELRCDPISGHTALYWYRQSLGQGLEFLIYFQGNSAPDKSGLPSDRFSAERTGGSVSTLTIQRTQQEDSAVYLCASSLDSRGGGLDTQYFGPGTRLTVL.

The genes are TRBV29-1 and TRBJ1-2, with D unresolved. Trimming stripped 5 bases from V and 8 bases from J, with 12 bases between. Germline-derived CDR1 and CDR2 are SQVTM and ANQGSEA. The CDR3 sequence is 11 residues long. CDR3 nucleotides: TGCAGCGTTAAGGAAGGGTTCGGCTACACCTTC. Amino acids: CSVKEGFGYTF.

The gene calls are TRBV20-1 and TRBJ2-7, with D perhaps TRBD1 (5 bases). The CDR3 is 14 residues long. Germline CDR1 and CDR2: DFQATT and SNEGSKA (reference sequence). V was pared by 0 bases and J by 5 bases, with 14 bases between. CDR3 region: CSARDIGVGDEQYF. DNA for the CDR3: TGCAGTGCTAGAGATATAGGGGTGGGTGACGAGCAGTACTTC.

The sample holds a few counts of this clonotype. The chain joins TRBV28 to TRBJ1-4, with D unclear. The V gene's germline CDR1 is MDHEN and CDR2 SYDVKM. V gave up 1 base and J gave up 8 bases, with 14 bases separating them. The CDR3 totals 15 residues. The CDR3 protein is CASSLFSPLLEKLFF. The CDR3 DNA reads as TGTGCCAGCAGTTTATTTTCTCCTTTGCTCGAAAAACTGTTTTTT. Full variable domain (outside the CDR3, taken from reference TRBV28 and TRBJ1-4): DVKVTQSSRYLVKRTGEKVFLECVQDMDHENMFWYRQDPGLGLRLIYFSYDVKMKEKGDIPEGYSVSREKKERFSLILESASTNQTSMYLCASSLFSPLLEKLFFGSGTQLSVL.

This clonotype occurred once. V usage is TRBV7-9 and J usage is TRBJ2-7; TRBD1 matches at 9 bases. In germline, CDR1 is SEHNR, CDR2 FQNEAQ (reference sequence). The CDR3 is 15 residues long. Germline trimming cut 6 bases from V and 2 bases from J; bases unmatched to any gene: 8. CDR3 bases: TGTGCCAGCAGGCAAACGGGACAGGGCGCCTACGAGCAGTACTTC. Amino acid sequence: CASRQTGQGAYEQYF.

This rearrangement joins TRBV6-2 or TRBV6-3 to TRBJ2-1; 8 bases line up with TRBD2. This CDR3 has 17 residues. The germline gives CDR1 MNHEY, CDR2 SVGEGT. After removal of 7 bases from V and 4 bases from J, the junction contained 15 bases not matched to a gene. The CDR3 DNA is TGTGCCAGCACTACGAGGTCTCGGGGGGGGGATTACAATGAGCAGTTCTTC. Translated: CASTTRSRGGDYNEQFF.

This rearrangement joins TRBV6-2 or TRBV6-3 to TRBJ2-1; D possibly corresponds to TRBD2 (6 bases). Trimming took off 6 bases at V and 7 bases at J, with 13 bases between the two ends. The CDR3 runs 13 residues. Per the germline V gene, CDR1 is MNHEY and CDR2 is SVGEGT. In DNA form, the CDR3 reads TGTGCCAGCAGGGGGGGACGGAATAATGAGCAGTTCTTC. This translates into CASRGGRNNEQFF.

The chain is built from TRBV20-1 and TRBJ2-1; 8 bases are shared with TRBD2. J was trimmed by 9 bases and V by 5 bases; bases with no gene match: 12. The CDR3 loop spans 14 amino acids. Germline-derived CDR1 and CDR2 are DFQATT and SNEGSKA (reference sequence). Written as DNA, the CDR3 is TGCAGTGCTCCTCAGCGGGGGTCCGGGGGTGAGCAGTTCTTC. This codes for CSAPQRGSGGEQFF.

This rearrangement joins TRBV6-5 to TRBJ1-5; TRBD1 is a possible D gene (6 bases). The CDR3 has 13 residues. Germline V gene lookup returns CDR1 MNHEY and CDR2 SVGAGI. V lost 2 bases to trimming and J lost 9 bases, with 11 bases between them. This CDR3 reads CASSYGGSRPQHF. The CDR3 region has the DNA TGTGCCAGCAGTTACGGGGGCTCCAGGCCCCAGCATTTT.

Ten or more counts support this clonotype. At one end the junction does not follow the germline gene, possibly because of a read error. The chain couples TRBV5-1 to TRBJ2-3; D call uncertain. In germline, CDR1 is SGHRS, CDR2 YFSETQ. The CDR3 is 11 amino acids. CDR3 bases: TGTGCCAGCAGCTTAACAGATACGCAGTATTTT. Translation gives CASSLTDTQYF.

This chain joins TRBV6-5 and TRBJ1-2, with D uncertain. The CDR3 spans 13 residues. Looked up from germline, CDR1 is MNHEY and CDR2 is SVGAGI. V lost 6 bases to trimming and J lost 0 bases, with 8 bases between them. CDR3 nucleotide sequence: TGTGCCAGCAGGATTAGTACTAACTATGGCTACACCTTC. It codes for CASRISTNYGYTF.

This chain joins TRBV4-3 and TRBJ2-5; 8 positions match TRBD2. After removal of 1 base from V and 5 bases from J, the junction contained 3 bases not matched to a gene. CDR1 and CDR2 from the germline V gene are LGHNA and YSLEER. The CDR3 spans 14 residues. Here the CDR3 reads CASSQVLADETQYF. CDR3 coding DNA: TGCGCCAGCAGCCAAGTACTAGCGGATGAGACCCAGTACTTC.

The CDR3 region is CASHVAENYGYTF. Written as DNA, the CDR3 is TGTGCCAGCCACGTAGCAGAGAACTATGGCTACACCTTC. The chain joins TRBV28 to TRBJ1-2; D is unresolved. Deletions cut 8 bases from V and 2 bases from J, with 12 bases between. Germline V gene sequence: CDR1 MDHEN, CDR2 SYDVKM. The CDR3 covers 13 residues.

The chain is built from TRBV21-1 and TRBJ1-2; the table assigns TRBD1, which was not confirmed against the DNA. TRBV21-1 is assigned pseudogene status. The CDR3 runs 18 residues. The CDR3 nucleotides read TGTGCCAGCAGCAAAGCGCCGGGACAGGGGCAACCTTCCGATGGCTACACCTTC. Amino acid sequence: CASSKAPGQGQPSDGYTF.

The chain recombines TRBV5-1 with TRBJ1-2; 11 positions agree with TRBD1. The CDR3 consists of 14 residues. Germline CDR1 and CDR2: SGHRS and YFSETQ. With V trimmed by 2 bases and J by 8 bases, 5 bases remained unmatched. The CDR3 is CASSFGQGAPGYTF. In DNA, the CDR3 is TGCGCCAGCAGCTTTGGACAGGGGGCGCCCGGCTACACCTTC.